The T cell receptor (beta chain) described here comes from a study of Graves' ophthalmopathy and Graves' hyperthyroidism (dated by TCRdb to between 2017 and 2018). Background for the entire study: Peripheral blood was collected at initial diagnosis, prior to any treatment. TCR beta repertoire signatures were used to distinguish Graves' ophthalmopathy from Graves' hyperthyroidism and to predict progression to ophthalmopathy. In total, approximately 140 blood samples were TCR-sequenced: approximately 40 ophthalmopathy, approximately 80 hyperthyroidism and 17 hyperthyroidism-to-ophthalmopathy patients. A discovery set of about 99 patients (roughly 43 ophthalmopathy, about 59 stable hyperthyroidism) was enrolled to explore V-J signatures distinguishing ophthalmopathy from hyperthyroidism. The independent validation cohort included under 20 hyperthyroidism patients plus 17 patients who later progressed from hyperthyroidism to ophthalmopathy. T-cell repertoires of thyroid tissue and blood were compared in over 5 hyperthyroidism patients. Once sampling was done, hyperthyroidism patients were given methimazole at a starting dose of 30 mg daily, while ophthalmopathy patients were given high-dose intravenous methylprednisolone.

For repertoire sequencing, the TCR beta CDR3 regions were amplified from RNA transcripts. HTBI primers and the Qiagen OneStep RT-PCR kit were used in a first-round RT-PCR, which was followed by a second-round multiplex PCR, size selection and purification. Sequencing of the libraries was carried out on an Illumina HiSeq2000 in paired-end mode with 100 bp reads. In the source study's methods: SOAPnuke was used to process the reads, removing any read that contained adapters or uncalled bases, had a mean Phred below 15, or lacked an exact match to the constant primer or identifier. COPE v1.2.5 was used to merge high-quality paired reads. Clonotypes were defined as unique nucleotide sequences and were aligned to IMGT TRB V, D and J references using MiTCR v1.1. The analysis was limited to V-J combinations with a frequency above 0.0001, which together covered over 98% of repertoires. For each V-J combination, a TCR clonal expansion and chaos score was defined as F50 clonal expansion divided by the chaos observed in the TCRdist matrix. Features were reduced by Welch's t-statistics and random forest to over 10 V-J combinations, which fed a naive Bayes classifier. The Morisita-Horn index was used to measure how similar the thyroid and blood repertoires were. Using fastp at Q25 and MiXCR, TCRdb reprocessed the public reads and kept productive beta chains. CDR3 protein duplicates are merged, each entry listing the most common genes and DNA. TCRdb, not the original authors, processed these V and J calls. The sample has 340,000 or so distinct CDR3 sequences on record, roughly 15% of them singletons. The ten largest make up about 12% of the sample.

Spanning cysteine to phenylalanine, the CDR3 consists of 13 amino acids. Of all the DNA, just the CDR3 is kept, 39 bases in frame from base 1. Reading the germline V gene gives CDR1 MNHNS and CDR2 SASEGT. After removal of 10 bases from V and 7 bases from J, the junction retains 7 bases not matched to a gene. The table lists this clonotype with many counts. Its antigen specificity is not known. No per-base quality is available; no much larger clone lies one base away. Results and caveats for the whole study, not just this receptor: Sample size was not predetermined statistically, and investigators were not blinded to group allocation. In validation, the model predicted ophthalmopathy progression with nearly 71% sensitivity and approximately 78% specificity; some 13 predicted patients were CT-confirmed with GO in a median of approximately six months. In cross-validation, the 13-signature model distinguished ophthalmopathy from stable hyperthyroidism with just over 85% sensitivity and around 81% specificity, and in the test set the corresponding values were about 80% and 75%. Among expanded thyroid clonotypes with frequency above 0.001, most also showed up in blood, which suggests that blood repertoires may reflect the thyroid immune response.

The ophthalmopathy patients had moderately to severely active disease, with a Clinical Activity Score of 3 or higher, a NOSPECS grade of 4 or higher, and a disease duration of less than 3 months. Anyone with other autoimmune diseases, uncontrolled infections, pregnancy or lactation was excluded from the study. Clinical symptoms, serum thyroxine, TRAb, thyroid ultrasound and orbital computed tomography formed the basis of the diagnosis. Using Ficoll-Paque density gradient centrifugation, PBMCs were isolated from less than 11 ml of fresh peripheral blood. Trizol reagent was used to extract the total RNA, and its quality was then checked on an Agilent 2100 Bioanalyzer.

Here the chain combines TRBV6-1 and TRBJ1-6; 7 bases in the middle match TRBD1. The sequence was obtained from an adult man with Graves' ophthalmopathy. The sequenced sample was peripheral blood. The nucleotide sequence is TGTGCCACCAGACAGGGCGACAATTCACCCCTCCACTTT. The translation is CATRQGDNSPLHF.